This T cell receptor (beta chain) comes out of a study of Graves' ophthalmopathy and Graves' hyperthyroidism. RNA transcripts were the source from which TCR beta CDR3 regions were amplified. HTBI primers were employed in first-round RT-PCR, then a second-round multiplex PCR followed. MiXCR, run by TCRdb on the multiplex PCR reads, gives a single entry per CDR3 protein. This table has about 600,000 distinct CDR3 sequences, approximately 35% appearing once. Trimming stripped 2 bases from V and 0 bases from J, with 12 bases between. From germline, CDR1 is SGHRS and CDR2 YFSETQ. The CDR3 extends over 16 amino acids.

The sample was peripheral blood or thyroid tissue (not recorded which). The rearrangement joins TRBV5-1 to TRBJ1-3; D perhaps matches TRBD1 (5 bases). This clonotype originated in an adult man with Graves' hyperthyroidism. CDR3 in amino acids: CASSFGTGYSGNTIYF. In DNA form, the CDR3 reads TGCGCCAGCAGCTTCGGCACAGGCTACTCTGGAAACACCATATATTTT. Variable domain in full (rest from reference TRBV5-1 and TRBJ1-3): KAGVTQTPRYLIKTRGQQVTLSCSPISGHRSVSWYQQTPGQGLQFLFEYFSETQRNKGNFPGRFSGRQFSNSRSEMNVSTLELGDSALYLCASSFGTGYSGNTIYFGEGSWLTVV.